Given below is one T cell receptor (beta chain) in context. A much larger clone lies a single base off, so this may be a read error. The sample originates from a study of blood T cell repertoires in COVID-19. For the study at large: Whether acute or convalescent, the COVID-19 samples came from the United States, Italy and Spain.

In the study's own analysis: Estimated nucleated cell counts came from reference gene primer amplification. Profiling relied on immunoSEQ multiplex PCR, and the TCRdb table lists in-frame clones only, not all of them. Clonal size and the V and J genes are those of that table, whereas D and trimming came from the DNA. Among 250,000 to 350,000 clones listed, over 70% were seen once. Per the germline V gene, CDR1 is MNHEY and CDR2 is SVGAGI. V lost 5 bases and J lost 5; bases outside the gene matches: 3. The CDR3 runs to 15 residues. This TCR derives from a woman in her 50s with acute or convalescent COVID-19. The chain links TRBV6-5 to TRBJ2-1, with 13 bases fitting TRBD2. Sequencing was performed on peripheral blood. The CDR3 region is CASSRGLAGHNEQFF. The CDR3 DNA follows: TGTGCCAGCAGTCGGGGACTAGCGGGGCACAATGAGCAGTTCTTC.